This TCR beta chain derives from a study of CD8+ T cells in alopecia areata. This clone was seen more than once but under ten times. Looked up from germline, CDR1 is MNHNY and CDR2 is SVGAGI (reference sequence). The CDR3 spans 14 residues. V lost 6 bases to trimming and J lost 6 bases; unmatched junction nucleotides: 5. Following RNA extraction, reverse transcription yielded cDNA that acted as the sequencing template. The method was immunoSEQ multiplex PCR; TCRdb's version includes in-frame clones alone and lacks a portion of them. This sample yields some 110,000 clones, of which under 40% are seen a single time; over 3% belongs to the top ten.

J is TRBJ2-1 and V is TRBV6-6; 10 bases map to TRBD2. The sequence derives from a human donor with alopecia areata. Sequencing was performed on CD4+ T cells sorted from blood. CDR3 DNA sequence: TGTGCCAGCAGCCACAGGACTAGCGGCAATGAGCAGTTCTTC. Its protein product is CASSHRTSGNEQFF.